The T cell receptor (beta chain) under discussion was sequenced for a study of cytomegalovirus exposure and HLA in healthy donors. Between the trimmed V and J ends, which lost 3 bases and 6 bases, there was a span of 12 bases. CDR3 size: 13 residues. CDR1 and CDR2 (germline): SQVTM, ANQGSEA. Repertoires were generated with immunoSEQ multiplex PCR, while TCRdb's copy carries only in-frame clones and drops some. The data hold more than 250,000 clones, with about 90% observed a single time. The gene calls are TRBV29-1 and TRBJ2-1; a possible D gene is TRBD2 (5 bases). Specimen: PBMCs. The TCR originated in a woman aged 30 to 39 in good health and CMV-seropositive. The CDR3 DNA reads as TGCAGCGTTGATTTCAAAGAGGGCAATGAGCAGTTCTTC. This encodes CSVDFKEGNEQFF.